These 7 T cell receptor beta chains were sequenced from one sample in a study of yellow fever vaccine responses in identical twins. TCRdb reanalysed the RT-PCR reads using MiXCR and keeps one entry per CDR3 protein. The profile covers 15,000 to 20,000 distinct CDR3 sequences, with 82% appearing a single time and 1.8% taken by the ten largest. Sequenced material: T cells from blood (PBMCs), unsorted or a sorted subset (not recorded which), taken before or after yellow fever vaccination (not recorded which). Receptors were obtained from a woman younger than 30 who received the yellow fever vaccine.

The rearrangement links TRBV11-3 to TRBJ2-1, with 12 bases lining up with TRBD2. The CDR3 totals 16 residues. Germline-derived CDR1 and CDR2 are SGHNT and YENEEA. The V segment lost 5 bases and the J segment 4 bases; nucleotides outside the gene matches: 6. CDR3: CASSARLAGAYNEQFF. CDR3 DNA: TGTGCCAGCAGCGCTAGACTAGCGGGAGCGTACAATGAGCAGTTCTTC.

This clonotype has only a few counts. The genes are TRBV11-2 and TRBJ1-3; no firm D call. V lost 1 base and J lost 3, with 4 bases in between. CDR1 is SGHAT, CDR2 FQNNGV, per germline. The CDR3 is 13 amino acids. Here the CDR3 reads CASSLVLGNTIYF. CDR3 sequence (DNA): TGTGCCAGCAGCTTAGTACTTGGAAACACCATATATTTT.

The table lists this clonotype with a few counts. This sequence joins TRBV11-2 and TRBJ2-2; 7 nucleotides line up with TRBD2. CDR1 SGHAT and CDR2 FQNNGV come from the germline V gene. Germline trimming cut 5 bases from V and 0 bases from J; bases unmatched to any gene: 6. This CDR3 is 16 amino acids long. In DNA, the CDR3 is TGTGCCAGCAGCACCCGGGACTATTCGAACACCGGGGAGCTGTTTTTT. Protein sequence: CASSTRDYSNTGELFF.

The chain carries TRBV11-1 and TRBJ2-7; D possibly matches TRBD1 or TRBD2 (5 bases each). Trimming left V 5 bases short and J 5 bases short, with 25 bases between. This CDR3 comprises 17 residues. Germline values: CDR1 SGHAT, CDR2 FQDESV (reference sequence). The CDR3 DNA reads TGTGCCAGCAGCCATGAGGTGCTGGGGACGGCCAGCGACGAGCAGTACTTC. It is translated as CASSHEVLGTASDEQYF.

V gene TRBV11-3 combines with J gene TRBJ2-1; a weak D match, TRBD2 (6 bases). The V end lost 2 bases, the J end lost 4 bases, and 15 bases lay between the germline ends. Germline CDR1 and CDR2: SGHNT and YENEEA. The CDR3 length is 16 residues. Here the CDR3 DNA reads TGTGCCAGCAGCTTAAATTGGGTAGCGGAATACAATGAGCAGTTCTTC. Amino acid sequence: CASSLNWVAEYNEQFF.

CDR3 in amino acids: CASAGQVNEQYF. CDR3 bases: TGTGCCAGCGCTGGACAGGTTAACGAGCAGTACTTC. The J gene is TRBJ2-7, the V gene TRBV11-1; 7 bases map to TRBD1. The J segment lost 5 bases and the V segment lost 8 bases, leaving 6 bases of the junction unmatched. This CDR3 comprises 12 residues. CDR1 SGHAT and CDR2 FQDESV come from the germline V gene (reference sequence).

The chain couples TRBV20-1 to TRBJ2-7; 8 bases agree with TRBD1. The V segment lost 4 bases and the J segment 0 bases; nucleotides outside the gene matches: 8. This CDR3 has 15 residues. Germline CDR1 DFQATT, CDR2 SNEGSKA (reference sequence). CDR3 sequence reads: CSAIPGTGGSYEQYF. The CDR3 region has the DNA TGCAGTGCTATCCCCGGAACAGGGGGCTCCTACGAGCAGTACTTC.